This entry lists 21 T cell receptor beta chains sequenced from one sample in a study of cytomegalovirus exposure and HLA in healthy donors. TCRdb's copy holds only in-frame clones and misses some; the assay was immunoSEQ multiplex PCR. Here the sample spans over 250,000 clones, 80% to 90% being singletons. The sample comprised PBMCs. The receptors originated from a woman in her late teens or twenties in good health and CMV-seronegative.

This clone was seen only once. The chain is built from TRBV30 and TRBJ2-5; 9 bases match TRBD1. The CDR3 runs to 15 residues. Germline CDR1 GTSNPN, CDR2 SVGIG (reference sequence). The V segment lost 3 bases and the J segment 5 bases; nucleotides outside the gene matches: 10. CDR3 residues: CAWSGGTGSGETQYF. Here the CDR3 DNA reads TGTGCCTGGAGCGGCGGGACAGGGTCGGGGGAGACCCAGTACTTC.

V usage is TRBV7-9 and J usage is TRBJ1-1; D remains unclear. CDR1 and CDR2 from the germline V gene are SEHNR and FQNEAQ (reference sequence). Trimming removed 5 bases at V and 5 bases at J, with 21 bases between. CDR3 length: 16 amino acids. For the CDR3, the DNA is TGTGCCAGCAGCCTTCGGGTCCCTCCCACGAAGACTGAAGCTTTCTTT. It yields the protein CASSLRVPPTKTEAFF.

To note about this clone: Mismatch with germline at one junction end may stem from a read error. The gene calls are TRBV4-1 and TRBJ2-5; 8 bases map to TRBD2. The germline V gene has CDR1 MGHRA and CDR2 YSYEKL. There are 17 residues in the CDR3. The CDR3 DNA follows: TGCGCCAGCAGCGAAGAAGGGTCGGGGGGGCCCCAAGAGACCCAGTACTTC. It translates to CASSEEGSGGPQETQYF.

This chain links TRBV7-2 with TRBJ1-2, with TRBD1 matching 9 bases. Germline-derived CDR1 and CDR2 are SGHTA and FQGNSA. V dropped 5 bases and J dropped 4; count of bases not matched to a gene: 14. CDR3 length: 17 amino acids. The chain's CDR3 is CASSLRDRAARGYGYTF. The CDR3, as DNA: TGTGCCAGCAGCCTCCGGGACAGGGCAGCGCGGGGCTATGGCTACACCTTC.

The J gene is TRBJ2-1, the V gene TRBV27; TRBD1 aligns across 8 bases. The CDR3 sequence is 14 residues long. With 5 bases clipped from V and 5 bases from J, the junction kept 5 bases outside the gene matches. Germline CDR1 reads MNHEY; CDR2 reads SMNVEV (reference sequence). CDR3 DNA sequence: TGTGCCAGCAGTCTCAGACAGGGGCACAATGAGCAGTTCTTC. It codes for CASSLRQGHNEQFF.

The chain links TRBV5-1 to TRBJ2-7; possibly TRBD1 for D (6 bases). The CDR3 has 12 residues. Germline V lookup: CDR1 SGHRS, CDR2 YFSETQ. Trimming pared 3 bases from V and 5 bases from J, leaving 9 bases between. The CDR3 here is CASSSQGNEQYF. CDR3 nucleotides: TGCGCCAGCAGCTCTCAGGGGAACGAGCAGTACTTC.

The chain couples TRBV5-4 to TRBJ2-7; 9 bases map to TRBD1. V was pared by 3 bases and J by 2 bases, with 6 bases of the junction left unmatched. CDR3 length equals 15 residues. Germline V lookup: CDR1 SGHNT, CDR2 YYREEE (reference sequence). This CDR3 is CASSSGTGSTYEQYF. The CDR3 coding sequence is TGTGCCAGCAGCTCAGGGACAGGGTCTACCTACGAGCAGTACTTC.

The rearrangement links TRBV28 to TRBJ2-2, with D tentatively TRBD2 (6 bases). Looked up from germline, CDR1 is MDHEN and CDR2 is SYDVKM. V dropped 2 bases and J dropped 3 bases, with 13 bases sitting between them. The CDR3 is 16 amino acids. Here the CDR3 reads CASSLQLWGDTGELFF. The DNA of the CDR3 is TGTGCCAGCAGTTTACAACTTTGGGGGGACACCGGGGAGCTGTTTTTT.

CDR3 sequence reads: CARSLGVNSNQPQHF. The CDR3 DNA sequence: TGTGCCAGAAGCCTCGGGGTAAATAGCAATCAGCCCCAGCATTTT. The J gene is TRBJ1-5, the V gene TRBV5-3; D is unresolved. TRBV5-3 is an open reading frame, and its role is uncertain. There are 15 residues in the CDR3. V lost 4 bases and J 0 bases, leaving 11 bases between the germline ends.

CDR3 in amino acids: CASRQQGGNQPQHF. CDR3 sequence (DNA): TGTGCCAGCAGGCAACAGGGTGGCAATCAGCCCCAGCATTTT. V and J are TRBV6-1 and TRBJ1-5; D is possibly TRBD1 (6 bases). The CDR3 runs 14 residues. V dropped 6 bases and J dropped 2 bases, with 11 bases sitting between them. Germline assignment: CDR1 MNHNS and CDR2 SASEGT.

The chain links TRBV30 to TRBJ2-2; a weak D match, TRBD2 (5 bases). V lost 0 bases to trimming and J lost 2 bases, with 10 bases between them. CDR3 length: 15 amino acids. The germline CDR1 and CDR2 sequences are GTSNPN and SVGIG (reference sequence). CDR3 protein: CAWSVRTQNTGELFF. The CDR3 DNA follows: TGTGCCTGGAGTGTACGGACTCAAAACACCGGGGAGCTGTTTTTT. Variable domain in full (rest from reference TRBV30 and TRBJ2-2): SQTIHQWPATLVQPVGSPLSLECTVEGTSNPNLYWYRQAAGRGLQLLFYSVGIGQISSEVPQNLSASRPQDRQFILSSKKLLLSDSGFYLCAWSVRTQNTGELFFGEGSRLTVL.

The chain uses TRBV19 and TRBJ2-7; 8 positions agree with TRBD1. The CDR3 runs to 15 residues. V lost 6 bases and J lost 4; bases outside the gene matches: 11. Germline lookup yields CDR1 LNHDA and CDR2 SQIVND (reference sequence). The DNA of the CDR3 is TGTGCCAGTAGCTCTTACAGGGGGTCAACGTACGAGCAGTACTTC. Protein sequence: CASSSYRGSTYEQYF.

V is TRBV9 and J is TRBJ2-5; TRBD2 aligns across 8 bases. Germline CDR1 SGDLS, CDR2 YYNGEE. V shed 3 bases, J shed 1 base, and the junction held 11 bases outside the gene matches. The CDR3 contains 17 residues. As DNA, the CDR3 is TGTGCCAGCAGCGCCGGGGGAGGCGGGGGGCTCCAAGAGACCCAGTACTTC. Translation: CASSAGGGGGLQETQYF.

The sample holds one count of this clone. J is TRBJ1-2 and V is TRBV19; D remains unclear. The CDR3 spans 14 residues. The ends were cut back, 3 bases at V and 0 bases at J, with 8 bases in the middle. Germline V gene data show CDR1 as LNHDA and CDR2 as SQIVND (reference sequence). CDR3 DNA sequence: TGTGCCAGTAGTATTCTGGGCGCTAACTATGGCTACACCTTC. This sequence encodes CASSILGANYGYTF. The whole variable domain, filled in from reference TRBV19 and TRBJ1-2, reads DGGITQSPKYLFRKEGQNVTLSCEQNLNHDAMYWYRQDPGQGLRLIYYSQIVNDFQKGDIAEGYSVSREKKESFPLTVTSAQKNPTAFYLCASSILGANYGYTFGSGTRLTVV.

A single count supports this clone. The chain has TRBV7-2 and TRBJ2-5; D perhaps matches TRBD1 (6 bases). V was trimmed by 2 bases and J by 4 bases, leaving 11 bases between them. The germline CDR1 and CDR2 sequences are SGHTA and FQGNSA. The CDR3 extends over 14 amino acids. The CDR3 is CASSLTGTSETQYF. CDR3 nucleotides: TGTGCCAGCAGCTTAACAGGGACATCAGAGACCCAGTACTTC.

The CDR3: CASSKSSGLDQFF. CDR3 nucleotide sequence: TGTGCCAGTAGTAAGAGTAGCGGCCTCGATCAGTTCTTC. The chain carries TRBV19 and TRBJ2-1; tentative D call: TRBD2 (6 bases). The CDR3 is made up of 13 amino acids. Germline CDR1 LNHDA, CDR2 SQIVND (reference sequence). V lost 4 bases and J lost 13, with 17 bases in between. The entire variable domain, with the rest obtained from reference TRBV19 and TRBJ2-1, is as follows: DGGITQSPKYLFRKEGQNVTLSCEQNLNHDAMYWYRQDPGQGLRLIYYSQIVNDFQKGDIAEGYSVSREKKESFPLTVTSAQKNPTAFYLCASSKSSGLDQFFGPGTRLTVL.

The rearrangement uses TRBV9 and TRBJ1-2, with D tentatively TRBD1 (5 bases). Germline loops: CDR1 SGDLS, CDR2 YYNGEE. Between the trimmed V and J ends, which lost 1 base and 8 bases, there was a span of 12 bases. CDR3 length equals 13 residues. The CDR3 coding sequence is TGTGCCAGCAGCGTATCAGGGCCCAGGGGCTACACCTTC. This codes for CASSVSGPRGYTF.

The V gene is TRBV6-5, the J gene TRBJ2-3; 11 positions agree with TRBD2. The V segment lost 6 bases and the J segment 1 base; nucleotides outside the gene matches: 3. The CDR3 runs 15 residues. The V gene's germline CDR1 is MNHEY and CDR2 SVGAGI. The CDR3 loop reads CASRLLAGGTDTQYF. CDR3 nucleotides: TGTGCCAGCAGATTACTAGCGGGGGGCACAGATACGCAGTATTTT.

The chain recombines TRBV25-1 with TRBJ2-7; TRBD2 might be the D (5 bases). Germline V gene data show CDR1 as MGHDK and CDR2 as SYGVNS. The V end lost 1 base, the J end lost 3 bases, and 7 bases lay between the germline ends. The length of the CDR3 is 13 residues. Here the CDR3 reads CASSELEVYEQYF. In nucleotides, the CDR3 is TGTGCCAGCAGTGAATTGGAGGTCTACGAGCAGTACTTC.

The chain has TRBV19 and TRBJ1-1; D remains unclear. The germline CDR1 and CDR2 sequences are LNHDA and SQIVND (reference sequence). The CDR3 is 13 residues long. V shed 2 bases and J shed 8 bases, with 12 bases lying between them. In nucleotides, the CDR3 is TGTGCCAGTAGTATACAGTCCCAAAGAGAAGCTTTCTTT. Translation: CASSIQSQREAFF.

V usage is TRBV6-1 and J usage is TRBJ2-3; 7 bases fit TRBD2. Trimming at V came to 4 bases and at J to 2 bases, leaving 9 bases not matched to a gene. The CDR3 loop spans 16 amino acids. In germline, CDR1 is MNHNS, CDR2 SASEGT. For the CDR3, the DNA is TGTGCCAGCAGTGTACGTTCTAGCGGCAACACAGATACGCAGTATTTT. This translates into CASSVRSSGNTDTQYF.